Listed below are T cell receptor beta chains from one sample, sequenced in a study of T cell responses to AZD1222 COVID-19 vaccine. TCRdb keeps only in-frame clones here, not all; method: immunoSEQ multiplex PCR. Of 110,000 to 150,000 clones detected, around 90% appear once; the ten largest clones hold 2.5% to 3.5%. The sample was peripheral blood, taken on day 0 of AZD1222 vaccination. These receptors were taken from an adult in good health. Both conserved end residues are part of each CDR3. A D gene is named only where the DNA matches it firmly. The size field is filled for only some rows; it gives once, few, many or a size class.

V,D,J,size,CDR3,DNA
TRBV30,TRBD1,TRBJ2-7,.,CAWGADRDYEQYF,TGTGCCTGGGGGGCTGACAGGGACTACGAGCAGTACTTC
TRBV7-9,.,TRBJ2-5,.,CASSLRPQETQYF,TGTGCCAGCAGCTTACGGCCCCAAGAGACCCAGTACTTC
TRBV18,.,TRBJ1-1,.,CASSPLDSLGAFF,TGTGCCAGCTCACCACTTGACAGTCTAGGAGCTTTCTTT
TRBV19,.,TRBJ1-2,.,CASSITGSYGYTF,TGTGCCAGTAGTATCACGGGTAGCTATGGCTACACCTTC
TRBV7-3,.,TRBJ2-1,.,CASSLTRGEQFF,TGTGCCAGCAGCTTAACCCGAGGTGAGCAGTTCTTC
TRBV18,.,TRBJ1-2,.,CASSPSRSVVGYTF,TGTGCCAGCTCACCTAGCAGGTCCGTTGTGGGCTACACCTTC
TRBV21-1,.,TRBJ2-5,.,CASSIRPWGAREETQYF,TGTGCCAGCAGCATACGACCTTGGGGGGCAAGAGAGGAGACCCAGTACTTC
TRBV6-2/TRBV6-3,.,TRBJ2-2,few,CASSYPGNINTGELFF,TGTGCCAGCAGTTACCCCGGGAATATAAACACCGGGGAGCTGTTTTTT
TRBV14,.,TRBJ2-2,.,CASSQDWNTGELFF,TGTGCCAGCAGCCAAGACTGGAACACCGGGGAGCTGTTTTTT
TRBV28,TRBD2,TRBJ2-7,.,CASSLAGGRQYEQYF,TGTGCCAGCAGTTTAGCCGGCGGGAGACAATACGAGCAGTACTTC
TRBV4-2,.,TRBJ2-1,once,CASSQDYWSVGNEQFF,TGTGCCAGCAGCCAAGATTATTGGAGCGTGGGCAATGAGCAGTTCTTC
TRBV28,TRBD1,TRBJ1-5,.,CASRRDSIVNQPQHF,TGTGCCAGCAGACGGGACAGTATCGTAAATCAGCCCCAGCATTTT
TRBV5-1,TRBD1,TRBJ1-6,.,CASSLGGNRGASPLHF,TGCGCCAGCAGCCTGGGGGGAAACAGGGGCGCTTCACCCCTCCACTTT
TRBV2,.,TRBJ1-6,.,CASQWGALNSPLHF,TGTGCCAGCCAATGGGGGGCCCTCAATTCACCCCTCCACTTT
TRBV3-1/TRBV3-2,TRBD1,TRBJ1-4,.,CASSHYWTGGPEKLFF,TGTGCCAGCAGCCACTACTGGACAGGGGGCCCTGAAAAACTGTTTTTT
TRBV6-5,.,TRBJ1-2,.,CASSSIPSLGYTF,TGTGCCAGCAGTAGCATCCCCTCTCTTGGCTACACCTTC
TRBV6-6,TRBD1,TRBJ1-2,once,CASSLLMDRGNYGYTF,TGTGCCAGCAGCCTATTGATGGACAGGGGGAACTATGGCTACACCTTC
TRBV11-2,.,TRBJ1-4,.,CASRGDSTNEKLFF,TGTGCCAGCCGGGGGGATTCAACTAATGAAAAACTGTTTTTT
TRBV27,.,TRBJ1-6,.,CASSPSRSLGSPLHF,TGTGCCAGCAGTCCGTCACGGTCGCTGGGTTCACCCCTCCACTTT
TRBV5-5,.,TRBJ2-1,.,CASSLGPGINNEQFF,TGTGCCAGCAGCCTCGGACCGGGTATAAACAATGAGCAGTTCTTC
TRBV19,.,TRBJ2-7,once,CASSDRYSYEQYF,TGTGCCAGTAGTGACAGGTACTCCTACGAGCAGTACTTC
TRBV14,.,TRBJ1-5,.,CASSQGNMNQPQHF,TGTGCCAGCAGCCAAGGGAATATGAATCAGCCCCAGCATTTT
TRBV12-3/TRBV12-4,TRBD2,TRBJ2-5,.,CASTIAGSETQYF,TGTGCCAGCACCATAGCGGGATCAGAGACCCAGTACTTC
TRBV27,TRBD1,TRBJ2-2,.,CASSRDRGFGMVGELFF,TGTGCCAGCAGCAGGGACAGGGGGTTCGGGATGGTTGGGGAGCTGTTTTTT
TRBV5-3,.,TRBJ1-4,.,CARSLDRGFCEKLFF,TGTGCCAGAAGCTTGGATAGGGGATTTTGTGAAAAACTGTTTTTT
TRBV5-5,.,TRBJ1-6,.,CASSLGEINSPLHF,TGTGCCAGCAGCTTAGGCGAAATTAATTCACCCCTCCACTTT
TRBV7-6,.,TRBJ2-1,.,CASSPEQSGHSYNEQFF,TGTGCCAGCAGCCCCGAGCAGAGCGGCCACTCCTACAATGAGCAGTTCTTC
TRBV7-2,.,TRBJ2-5,.,CASSSTGQMGTQYF,TGTGCCAGCAGCTCAACCGGACAGATGGGTACCCAGTACTTC
TRBV2,.,TRBJ1-5,.,CASSADRLSNQPQHF,TGTGCCAGCAGTGCCGACAGGCTTAGCAATCAGCCCCAGCATTTT
TRBV12-3/TRBV12-4,.,TRBJ1-4,.,CASSLNEKLFF,TGTGCCAGCAGTTTAAATGAAAAACTGTTTTTT
TRBV12-3/TRBV12-4,.,TRBJ1-5,.,CASSLAGNQPQHF,TGTGCCAGCAGTTTAGCTGGCAATCAGCCCCAGCATTTT
TRBV30,.,TRBJ1-1,.,CAWLPGPNTEAFF,TGTGCCTGGCTGCCGGGACCCAACACTGAAGCTTTCTTT
TRBV5-1,TRBD1,TRBJ1-1,.,CASSRQGGLNTEAFF,TGCGCCAGCTCCCGACAGGGGGGATTGAACACTGAAGCTTTCTTT
TRBV4-1,TRBD1,TRBJ2-7,once,CASSATGTGNYEQYF,TGCGCCAGCAGCGCGACCGGGACAGGGAACTACGAGCAGTACTTC
TRBV5-8,TRBD1,TRBJ1-1,.,CASSLGQGVDTEAFF,TGTGCCAGCAGCCTGGGACAGGGGGTAGACACTGAAGCTTTCTTT
TRBV6-5,.,TRBJ1-1,.,CASGTPPGVTEAFF,TGTGCCAGCGGTACGCCCCCAGGGGTCACTGAAGCTTTCTTT
TRBV6-5,.,TRBJ1-4,once,CASSSGQWIEKLFF,TGTGCCAGCAGTTCCGGCCAGTGGATCGAAAAACTGTTTTTT
TRBV9,.,TRBJ2-2,.,CASKRGGGELFF,TGTGCCAGCAAACGGGGAGGCGGGGAGCTGTTTTTT
TRBV7-2,.,TRBJ1-6,few,CASSLVIGGNSPLHF,TGTGCCAGCAGCTTGGTTATCGGGGGTAATTCACCCCTCCACTTT
TRBV7-2,.,TRBJ2-3,.,CASSSQSTGTDTQYF,TGTGCCAGCAGCTCCCAATCTACAGGGACGGATACGCAGTATTTT
TRBV6-5,.,TRBJ1-1,.,CASTEGGIAEAFF,TGTGCCAGCACCGAAGGGGGGATTGCTGAAGCTTTCTTT
TRBV7-7,TRBD2,TRBJ2-3,.,CASSLRAGGPTDTQYF,TGTGCCAGCAGCCTAAGAGCGGGAGGGCCCACAGATACGCAGTATTTT
TRBV5-1,TRBD2,TRBJ2-3,.,CASSYRLAGAADTQYF,TGCGCCAGCAGCTACCGACTAGCGGGAGCCGCAGATACGCAGTATTTT
TRBV7-9,.,TRBJ1-4,once,CASSTPALSSNEKLFF,TGTGCCAGCAGCACCCCGGCCCTCTCATCTAATGAAAAACTGTTTTTT
TRBV18,.,TRBJ1-1,.,CASSPDMDSAEAFF,TGTGCCAGCTCACCGGATATGGATTCGGCTGAAGCTTTCTTT
TRBV11-2,TRBD2,TRBJ2-1,.,CASSLGISGGAREQFF,TGTGCCAGCAGCTTAGGAATTAGCGGGGGGGCCAGGGAGCAGTTCTTC
TRBV11-2,.,TRBJ1-2,.,CASSPPPWTGYTF,TGTGCCAGCAGCCCTCCACCTTGGACAGGCTACACCTTC
TRBV4-1,.,TRBJ1-6,.,CASSHGTLDGSPLHF,TGCGCCAGCAGCCATGGGACACTGGACGGTTCACCCCTCCACTTT
TRBV19,.,TRBJ1-6,once,CASTGPGSYNSPLHF,TGTGCCAGTACCGGACCCGGCTCCTATAATTCACCCCTCCACTTT
TRBV9,.,TRBJ2-7,.,CASSVGGRFYEQYF,TGTGCCAGCAGCGTAGGGGGACGTTTCTACGAGCAGTACTTC
TRBV4-2,.,TRBJ1-6,.,CASSQAQLNSPLHF,TGTGCCAGCAGCCAAGCCCAGCTTAATTCACCCCTCCACTTT
TRBV19,.,TRBJ2-2,.,CASSIANTGELFF,TGTGCCAGTAGTATAGCGAACACCGGGGAGCTGTTTTTT
TRBV6-2/TRBV6-3,.,TRBJ2-1,.,CASSYLGRNNEQFF,TGTGCCAGCAGTTACTTGGGCAGAAACAATGAGCAGTTCTTC
TRBV5-1,.,TRBJ1-2,once,CASSSQWAGRGGYTF,TGCGCCAGCAGCTCACAATGGGCTGGGAGAGGTGGCTACACCTTC
TRBV30,.,TRBJ1-6,once,CAWSGAGILLMEPLHF,TGTGCCTGGAGTGGGGCAGGAATCCTCCTAATGGAACCCCTCCACTTT
TRBV11-2,TRBD1,TRBJ2-7,few,CASSLDHRTGGEQYF,TGTGCCAGCAGCTTAGATCACAGGACAGGGGGTGAGCAGTACTTC
TRBV29-1,.,TRBJ1-1,once,CSVGGARLEAFF,TGCAGCGTTGGCGGGGCCCGCCTTGAAGCTTTCTTT
TRBV14,.,TRBJ2-7,.,CASSDGPYEQYF,TGTGCCAGCAGCGACGGACCCTACGAGCAGTACTTC
TRBV7-9,TRBD2,TRBJ2-3,.,CASSLDIREGYYTDTQYF,TGTGCCAGCAGCTTAGACATTCGGGAGGGCTATTACACAGATACGCAGTATTTT